A selection of T cell receptor beta chains follows, all from one sample in a study of radiotherapy plus CTLA-4 blockade in lung cancer. Data came from immunoSEQ multiplex PCR; TCRdb stores just in-frame clones and leaves some out. This repertoire shows 70,000 to 85,000 clones, roughly 69% found once; its top ten account for 9.5% to 10%. Specimen: peripheral blood, collected from a patient treated with radiotherapy plus ipilimumab. All receptors come from a human donor with non-small cell lung cancer whose response to radiotherapy plus ipilimumab could not be evaluated. CDR3s include the opening cysteine and the closing phenylalanine or tryptophan. The D gene is left open where the match is weak. Clone sizes are given selectively: once, few, many, or a class where the clone is expanded.

V	J	size	D	CDR3	DNA
TRBV4-1	TRBJ1-2	.	.	CASSQDPSGGRGYTF	TGCGCCAGCAGCCAAGACCCTTCGGGGGGCCGTGGCTACACCTTC
TRBV2	TRBJ2-7	.	.	CASRGPDAWGPYEQYF	TGTGCCAGCAGGGGGCCGGACGCCTGGGGGCCTTACGAGCAGTACTTC
TRBV4-3	TRBJ1-2	.	.	CASSQATQTETNYGYTF	TGCGCCAGCAGCCAAGCGACACAGACAGAAACTAACTATGGCTACACCTTC
TRBV5-8	TRBJ1-2	.	TRBD1	CASKPFGTGDYGYTF	TGTGCCAGCAAGCCGTTTGGGACAGGGGACTATGGCTACACCTTC
TRBV19	TRBJ2-7	.	TRBD2	CASSIVGTSGTSYEQYF	TGTGCCAGTAGTATAGTAGGGACTAGCGGGACCTCCTACGAGCAGTACTTC
TRBV4-2	TRBJ2-5	.	TRBD2	CASSPPGRGETQYF	TGTGCCAGCAGCCCTCCCGGGAGGGGGGAGACCCAGTACTTC
TRBV19	TRBJ2-2	.	TRBD2	CASKIRGDTGELFF	TGTGCCAGCAAAATTCGGGGGGACACCGGGGAGCTGTTTTTT
TRBV2	TRBJ1-1	.	TRBD1	CASRGQMNTEAFF	TGTGCCAGCAGGGGACAGATGAACACTGAAGCTTTCTTT
TRBV9	TRBJ1-1	.	.	CASSVGEGWGTEAFF	TGTGCCAGCAGCGTGGGGGAGGGTTGGGGGACTGAAGCTTTCTTT
TRBV28	TRBJ1-1	once	TRBD1	CASNRQGQGVGAFF	TGTGCCAGCAACCGCCAGGGACAGGGGGTTGGAGCTTTCTTT
TRBV5-1	TRBJ2-6	.	.	CASSATSGQYSGANVLTF	TGCGCCAGCAGCGCTACCTCCGGACAGTACTCTGGGGCCAACGTCCTGACTTTC
TRBV29-1	TRBJ1-6	.	.	CSVREDNLGSPLHF	TGCAGCGTTCGAGAGGACAACTTGGGTTCACCCCTCCACTTT
TRBV5-1	TRBJ2-3	.	TRBD2	CASSPGLAGISTDTQYF	TGCGCCAGCAGCCCGGGACTAGCGGGCATTAGCACAGATACGCAGTATTTT
TRBV28	TRBJ1-2	.	.	CASSRSRNSYGYTF	TGTGCCAGCAGCCGGAGTCGAAACTCGTATGGCTACACCTTC
TRBV7-9	TRBJ2-1	few	.	CASSLTEYNEQFF	TGTGCCAGCAGCTTAACGGAGTACAATGAGCAGTTCTTC
TRBV6-6	TRBJ2-7	.	.	CASSYSTAGAYEQYF	TGTGCCAGCAGTTACTCGACGGCTGGAGCCTACGAGCAGTACTTC
TRBV7-2	TRBJ2-7	.	.	CASSPQGGYEQYF	TGTGCCAGCAGCCCCCAGGGTGGCTACGAGCAGTACTTC
TRBV28	TRBJ1-3	few	.	CASSLPYRNSGNTIYF	TGTGCCAGCAGTTTACCCTACAGGAACTCTGGAAACACCATATATTTT
TRBV6-1	TRBJ2-1	.	TRBD2	CASSDSSGGHNEQFF	TGTGCCAGCAGTGATTCCAGCGGGGGACACAATGAGCAGTTCTTC
TRBV7-2	TRBJ1-4	.	.	CASTLGSTGSANEKLFF	TGTGCCAGCACCCTAGGGTCAACAGGGAGCGCGAATGAAAAACTGTTTTTT
TRBV6-5	TRBJ2-7	.	.	CASSYIRGYEQYF	TGTGCCAGCAGTTACATCAGGGGATACGAGCAGTACTTC
TRBV5-8	TRBJ2-6	.	.	CASSLWPNSGANVLTF	TGTGCCAGCAGCTTGTGGCCGAACTCTGGGGCCAACGTCCTGACTTTC
TRBV11-2	TRBJ1-3	.	.	CASSLGQGNTIYF	TGTGCCAGCAGCTTAGGTCAGGGAAACACCATATATTTT
TRBV4-3	TRBJ2-2	.	.	CASSQEEGFTGELFF	TGCGCCAGCAGCCAGGAGGAGGGGTTTACCGGGGAGCTGTTTTTT
TRBV4-1	TRBJ2-5	.	.	CASSQGRGPHSQETQYF	TGCGCCAGCAGCCAAGGGCGGGGGCCCCACTCGCAAGAGACCCAGTACTTC
TRBV6-6	TRBJ1-5	.	.	CASTRGGRDHNQPQHF	TGTGCCAGCACGAGGGGAGGGCGGGACCACAATCAGCCCCAGCATTTT
TRBV7-9	TRBJ1-4	few	TRBD1	CASSQMTGRTNEKLFF	TGTGCCAGCAGCCAGATGACAGGGCGGACTAATGAAAAACTGTTTTTT
TRBV9	TRBJ2-7	.	.	CASSEFPGALFYEQYF	TGTGCCAGCAGTGAATTCCCAGGGGCTTTATTCTACGAGCAGTACTTC
TRBV2	TRBJ1-2	.	TRBD1	CASSERPGGEGNYGYTF	TGTGCCAGCAGTGAAAGGCCAGGGGGCGAGGGGAACTATGGCTACACCTTC
TRBV5-8	TRBJ2-1	few	.	CASRIQWRNGNEQFF	TGTGCCAGCAGGATTCAGTGGAGAAATGGCAATGAGCAGTTCTTC
TRBV4-1	TRBJ2-6	.	TRBD1	CASSHFLAGQARPGANVLTF	TGCGCCAGCAGCCATTTTTTGGCAGGACAGGCTCGGCCTGGGGCCAACGTCCTGACTTTC
TRBV11-3	TRBJ2-7	.	TRBD1	CASAGTGVHEQYF	TGTGCCAGCGCTGGGACAGGGGTGCACGAGCAGTACTTC
TRBV9	TRBJ1-1	few	.	CASSQERRDTEAFF	TGTGCCAGCAGCCAAGAGCGGAGGGACACTGAAGCTTTCTTT
TRBV28	TRBJ1-1	.	.	CASSTLWRVMNTEAFF	TGTGCCAGCAGCACCCTCTGGAGGGTGATGAACACTGAAGCTTTCTTT
TRBV4-2	TRBJ1-1	.	.	CASSQDDQGKAFF	TGTGCCAGCAGCCAAGATGACCAGGGGAAAGCTTTCTTT
TRBV6-4	TRBJ2-7	.	.	CASSDPLGNTGFRSYEQYF	TGTGCCAGCAGTGACCCCCTCGGTAACACAGGGTTCCGCTCCTACGAGCAGTACTTC
TRBV30	TRBJ1-5	.	.	CAWSVRDNQPQHF	TGTGCCTGGAGTGTGCGGGATAATCAGCCCCAGCATTTT
TRBV9	TRBJ2-1	.	TRBD2	CASSSQGGGGAIEQFF	TGTGCCAGCAGCTCCCAAGGGGGCGGGGGGGCCATTGAGCAGTTCTTC
TRBV2	TRBJ2-7	.	TRBD1	CASEDRPQYEQYF	TGTGCCAGTGAGGACAGGCCCCAATACGAGCAGTACTTC
TRBV2	TRBJ1-2	.	.	CASNSYGYTF	TGTGCCAGCAACTCCTATGGCTACACCTTC
TRBV11-2	TRBJ1-2	.	TRBD1	CASSLASGQSTYGYTF	TGTGCCAGCAGCTTAGCTTCGGGACAGAGCACCTATGGCTACACCTTC
TRBV7-3	TRBJ1-1	.	TRBD1	CASSQSTGETTEAFF	TGTGCCAGCAGTCAGTCGACAGGGGAGACAACTGAAGCTTTCTTT